Here is one T cell receptor beta chain with its context. Its specificity is unknown. Both 60 Vbeta primers and 13 Jbeta primers went into the PCR. Libraries were prepared by immunoSEQ multiplex PCR; TCRdb keeps only in-frame clonotypes and omits some of them. The sample has 120,000 to 150,000 clones, 75% to 80% seen once. The trim removed 4 bases at V and 8 bases at J, leaving 6 bases unmatched. There are 13 residues in the CDR3. In germline, CDR1 is MNHNS, CDR2 SASEGT. The data originate from a study of cytomegalovirus exposure and HLA in healthy donors. Study-wide findings and caveats: In a later analysis, most CMV-associated TCR beta chains appeared HLA-restricted.

Sample: PBMCs. The chain recombines TRBV6-1 with TRBJ1-2; 8 nucleotides line up with TRBD1. The TCR was taken from a female donor in good health and CMV-seronegative. Here the CDR3 DNA reads TGTGCCAGCAGTGGTTCAGGGGGCAGAGGCTACACCTTC. Translating gives CASSGSGGRGYTF.